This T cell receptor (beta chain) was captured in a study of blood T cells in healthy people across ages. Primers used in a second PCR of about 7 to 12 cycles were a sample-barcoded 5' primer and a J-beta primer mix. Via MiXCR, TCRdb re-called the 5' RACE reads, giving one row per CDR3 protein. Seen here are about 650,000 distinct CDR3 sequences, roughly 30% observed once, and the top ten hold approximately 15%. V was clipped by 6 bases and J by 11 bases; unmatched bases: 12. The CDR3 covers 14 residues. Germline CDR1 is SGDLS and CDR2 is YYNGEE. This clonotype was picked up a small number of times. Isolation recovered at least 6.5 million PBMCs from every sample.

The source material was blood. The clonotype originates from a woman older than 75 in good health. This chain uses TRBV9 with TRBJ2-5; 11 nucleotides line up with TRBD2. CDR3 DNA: TGTGCCAGCACCGGTGGACTAGCGGGTGGTGAGCAGTACTTC. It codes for CASTGGLAGGEQYF. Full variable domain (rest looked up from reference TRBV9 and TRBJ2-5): DSGVTQTPKHLITATGQRVTLRCSPRSGDLSVYWYQQSLDQGLQFLIQYYNGEERAKGNILERFSAQQFPDLHSELNLSSLELGDSALYFCASTGGLAGGEQYFGPGTRLLVL.